These T cell receptor beta chains were read from a single sample in a study of blood T cell repertoires in COVID-19. Data came from immunoSEQ multiplex PCR; TCRdb stores just in-frame clones and leaves some out. The table has roughly 240,000 clones, about 89% seen once. The source material was peripheral blood. The receptors stem from a woman aged 55-69 years who had recovered from COVID-19. Each CDR3 is given with its conserved first and last residue. The D gene is left open where the match is weak. Clone size, where shown, is once, few, many, or a class for clones that have expanded.

. | . | TRBJ2-5 | TRBV6-2/TRBV6-3 | 13 | CASSYDRRGTQYF | TGTGCCAGCAGTTACGATCGCCGGGGGACCCAGTACTTC
. | TRBD2 | TRBJ2-4 | TRBV7-2 | 14 | CASSLSPSGENQYF | TGTGCCAGCAGCTTATCGCCTAGCGGGGAAAATCAGTACTTC
. | TRBD2 | TRBJ2-7 | TRBV7-2 | 14 | CAGATSGGEGEQYF | TGTGCGGGGGCCACTAGCGGGGGTGAAGGAGAGCAGTACTTC
. | TRBD1 | TRBJ2-7 | TRBV27 | 13 | CASSYRGEYEQYF | TGTGCCAGCAGTTACAGGGGGGAATACGAGCAGTACTTC
few | . | TRBJ1-1 | TRBV5-1 | 15 | CASSLIFRGDTEAFF | TGCGCCAGCAGCCTAATTTTCCGGGGGGACACTGAAGCTTTCTTT
. | TRBD1 | TRBJ2-6 | TRBV2 | 13 | CASRGQGDGVLTF | TGTGCCAGCAGGGGACAGGGGGATGGCGTCCTGACTTTC
once | . | TRBJ2-2 | TRBV24-1 | 13 | CATSEGVGGELFF | TGTGCCACCAGTGAAGGGGTGGGCGGGGAGCTGTTTTTT
. | TRBD1 | TRBJ1-4 | TRBV6-5 | 15 | CASRRRQGANEKLFF | TGTGCCAGCAGGCGCCGACAGGGGGCTAATGAAAAACTGTTTTTT
. | . | TRBJ2-2 | TRBV6-5 | 16 | CASSYRGRGVSGELFF | TGTGCCAGCAGTTACCGAGGGAGGGGGGTCAGCGGGGAGCTGTTTTTT
. | . | TRBJ1-6 | TRBV6-5 | 16 | CASSYIYYSNTSPLHF | TGTGCCAGCAGTTACATATATTACAGTAATACTTCACCCCTCCACTTT
. | . | TRBJ2-2 | TRBV7-3 | 16 | CASSLTPRGNTGELFF | TGTGCCAGCAGCTTAACGCCCAGAGGGAACACCGGGGAGCTGTTTTTT
once | TRBD1 | TRBJ2-7 | TRBV5-1 | 12 | CASSRTGNEQYF | TGCGCCAGCAGCCGGACAGGCAACGAGCAGTACTTC
. | . | TRBJ1-1 | TRBV23-1 | 14 | CASSQPAGGTEAFF | TGCGCCAGCAGTCAACCAGCGGGCGGAACTGAAGCTTTCTTT
. | . | TRBJ2-7 | TRBV7-9 | 12 | CASSFQSYEQYF | TGTGCCAGCAGCTTTCAGTCCTACGAGCAGTACTTC
. | . | TRBJ2-4 | TRBV28 | 15 | CASSSTGVAKNIQYF | TGTGCCAGCAGTTCAACAGGTGTAGCCAAAAACATTCAGTACTTC